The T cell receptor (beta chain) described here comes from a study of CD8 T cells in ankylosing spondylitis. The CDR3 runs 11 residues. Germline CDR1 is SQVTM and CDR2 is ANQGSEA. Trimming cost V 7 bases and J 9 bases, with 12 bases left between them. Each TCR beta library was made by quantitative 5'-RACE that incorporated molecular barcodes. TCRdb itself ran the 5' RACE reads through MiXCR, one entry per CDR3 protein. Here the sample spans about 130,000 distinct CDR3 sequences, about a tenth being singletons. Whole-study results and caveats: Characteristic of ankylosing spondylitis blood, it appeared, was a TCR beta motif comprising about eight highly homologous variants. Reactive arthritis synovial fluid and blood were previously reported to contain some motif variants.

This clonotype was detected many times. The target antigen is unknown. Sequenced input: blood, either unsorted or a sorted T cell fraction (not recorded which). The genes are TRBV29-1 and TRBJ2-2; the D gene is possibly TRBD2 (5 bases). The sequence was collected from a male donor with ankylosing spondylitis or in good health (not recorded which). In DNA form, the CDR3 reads TGCAGCGGCGGCCGAGGGCGGGAGCTGTTTTTT. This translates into CSGGRGRELFF.